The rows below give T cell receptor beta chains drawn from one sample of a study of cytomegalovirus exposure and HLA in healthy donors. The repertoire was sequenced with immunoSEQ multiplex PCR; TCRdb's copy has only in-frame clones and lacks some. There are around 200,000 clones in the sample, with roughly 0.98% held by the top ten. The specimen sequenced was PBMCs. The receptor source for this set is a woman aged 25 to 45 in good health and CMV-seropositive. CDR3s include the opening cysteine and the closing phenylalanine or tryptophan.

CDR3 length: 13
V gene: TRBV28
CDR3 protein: CASSLTDREKLFF

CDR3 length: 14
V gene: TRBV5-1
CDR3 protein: CASSLAGFKSPLHF

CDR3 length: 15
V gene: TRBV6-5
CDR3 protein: CASTDEGHRYGGYTF

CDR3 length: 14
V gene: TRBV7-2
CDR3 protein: CASSGAGGRTEAFF

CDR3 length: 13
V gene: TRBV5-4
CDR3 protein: CASSWGTSYEQFF

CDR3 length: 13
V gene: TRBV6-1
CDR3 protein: CASSEADRDEQYF

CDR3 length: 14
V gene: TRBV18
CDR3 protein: CASSEAGRAYEQYF

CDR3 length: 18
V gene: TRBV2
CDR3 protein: CASTLLAGATGRAYEQYF

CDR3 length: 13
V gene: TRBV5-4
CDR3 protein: CASSFLAANEQFF

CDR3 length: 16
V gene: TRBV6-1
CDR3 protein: CASSEAPGQGVREQYF

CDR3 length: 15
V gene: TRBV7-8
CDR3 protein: CASSLGGATWDTQYF

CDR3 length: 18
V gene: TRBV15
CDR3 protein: CATSRDSGTGASTDTQYF

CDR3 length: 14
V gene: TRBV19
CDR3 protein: CASSIPPEDYGYTF

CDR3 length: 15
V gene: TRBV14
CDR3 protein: CASSLTSGTYNEQFF

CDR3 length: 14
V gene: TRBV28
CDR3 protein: CASSFGRDSYEQYF

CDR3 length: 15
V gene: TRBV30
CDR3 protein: CAWSRTSGSADTQYF

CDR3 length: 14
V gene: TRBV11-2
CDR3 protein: CASSLRQTPSEQYF

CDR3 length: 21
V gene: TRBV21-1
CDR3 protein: CASSTPRILLRTGRFSYEQYF

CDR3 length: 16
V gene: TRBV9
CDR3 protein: CASSAFSSGSTDTQYF

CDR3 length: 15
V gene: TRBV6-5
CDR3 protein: CASSWGGSYNSPLHF

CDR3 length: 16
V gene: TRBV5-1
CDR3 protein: CASSVFPGQRLYEQYF

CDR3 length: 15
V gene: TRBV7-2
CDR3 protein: CASSLERVSSGELFF

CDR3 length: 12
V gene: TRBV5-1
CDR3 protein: CASSLDRYEQFF

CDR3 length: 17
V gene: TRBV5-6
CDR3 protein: CASSLRGSGTSTDTQYF

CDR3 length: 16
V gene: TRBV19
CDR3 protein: CASSIGGGPINYGYTF

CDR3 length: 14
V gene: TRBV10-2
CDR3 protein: CASSVIQSNQPQHF

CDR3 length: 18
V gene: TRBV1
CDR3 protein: CTSSQDGSPAGPSRKLFF

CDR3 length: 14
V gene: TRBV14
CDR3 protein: CASSPWDRKETQYF

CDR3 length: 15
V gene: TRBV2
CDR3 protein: CASTKGQGVNTEAFF

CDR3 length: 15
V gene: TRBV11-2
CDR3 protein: CASSLNLREKNEAFF

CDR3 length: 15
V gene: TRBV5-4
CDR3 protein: CASSPSMTRNTEAFF

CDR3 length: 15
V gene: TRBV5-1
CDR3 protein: CASSSGTGESTEAFF

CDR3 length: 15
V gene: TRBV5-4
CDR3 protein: CASSLARGQDEKLFF

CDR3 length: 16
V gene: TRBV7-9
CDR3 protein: CASSLTGQGPFHVLTF

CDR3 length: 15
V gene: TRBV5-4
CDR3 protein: CASSLVGDNTYEQYF

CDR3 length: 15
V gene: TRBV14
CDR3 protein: CASSQGWTGTSPLHF

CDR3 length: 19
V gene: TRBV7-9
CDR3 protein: CASSWGTARITPDGNTIYF

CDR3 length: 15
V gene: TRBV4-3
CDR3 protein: CASSQATGGNQPQHF

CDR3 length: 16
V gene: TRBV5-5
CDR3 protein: CASSLWGQPRNTEAFF

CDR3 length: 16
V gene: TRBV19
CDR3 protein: CASSPTGNRALYGYTF

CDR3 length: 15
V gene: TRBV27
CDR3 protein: CASSPSWTGGTEAFF

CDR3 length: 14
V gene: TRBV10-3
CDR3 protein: CAITPGTGTGEQYF

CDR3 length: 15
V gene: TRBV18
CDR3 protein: CASSPPGTGFYEQYF

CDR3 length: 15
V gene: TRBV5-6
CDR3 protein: CASSSGWRMNTEAFF

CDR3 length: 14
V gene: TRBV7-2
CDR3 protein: CASSQTGGGQPQHF